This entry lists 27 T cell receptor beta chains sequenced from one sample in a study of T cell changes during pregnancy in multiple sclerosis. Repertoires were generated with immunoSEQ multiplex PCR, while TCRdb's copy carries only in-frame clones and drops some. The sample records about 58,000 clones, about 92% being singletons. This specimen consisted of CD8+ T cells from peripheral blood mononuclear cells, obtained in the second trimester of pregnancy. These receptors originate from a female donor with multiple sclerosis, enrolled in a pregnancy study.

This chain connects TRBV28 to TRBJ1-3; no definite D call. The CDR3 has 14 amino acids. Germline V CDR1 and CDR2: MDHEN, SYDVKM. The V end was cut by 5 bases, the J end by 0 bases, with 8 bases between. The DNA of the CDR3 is TGTGCCAGCAGTCTTGGGCTCTCTGGAAACACCATATATTTT. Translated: CASSLGLSGNTIYF.

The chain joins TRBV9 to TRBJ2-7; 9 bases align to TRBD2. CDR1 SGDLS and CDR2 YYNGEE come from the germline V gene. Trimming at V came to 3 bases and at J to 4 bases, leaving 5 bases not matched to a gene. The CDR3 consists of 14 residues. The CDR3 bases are TGTGCCAGCAGCGCAGCGACTAGCGGATACGAGCAGTACTTC. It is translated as CASSAATSGYEQYF.

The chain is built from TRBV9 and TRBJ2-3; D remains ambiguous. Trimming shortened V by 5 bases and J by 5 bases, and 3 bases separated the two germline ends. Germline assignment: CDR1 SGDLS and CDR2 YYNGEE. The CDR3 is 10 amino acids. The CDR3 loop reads CASSRDTQYF. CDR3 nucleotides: TGTGCCAGCAGTAGAGATACGCAGTATTTT. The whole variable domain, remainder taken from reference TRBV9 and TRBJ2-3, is DSGVTQTPKHLITATGQRVTLRCSPRSGDLSVYWYQQSLDQGLQFLIQYYNGEERAKGNILERFSAQQFPDLHSELNLSSLELGDSALYFCASSRDTQYFGPGTRLTVL.

In DNA form, the CDR3 reads TGTGCCAGCAGCTTAAACGGCGGGGCCACTGAAGCTTTCTTT. Encoded protein: CASSLNGGATEAFF. The chain employs TRBV7-3 and TRBJ1-1, with a tentative D call TRBD1 (5 bases). The CDR3 totals 14 residues. The V end was cut by 1 base, the J end by 4 bases, with 10 bases between. Per germline, CDR1 SGHTA and CDR2 FQGTGA.

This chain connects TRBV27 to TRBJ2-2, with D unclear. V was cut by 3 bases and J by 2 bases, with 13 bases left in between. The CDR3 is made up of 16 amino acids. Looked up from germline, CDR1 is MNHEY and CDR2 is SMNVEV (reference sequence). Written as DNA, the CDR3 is TGTGCCAGCAGTTTTGTCCTGGGCCCAAACACCGGGGAGCTGTTTTTT. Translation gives CASSFVLGPNTGELFF.

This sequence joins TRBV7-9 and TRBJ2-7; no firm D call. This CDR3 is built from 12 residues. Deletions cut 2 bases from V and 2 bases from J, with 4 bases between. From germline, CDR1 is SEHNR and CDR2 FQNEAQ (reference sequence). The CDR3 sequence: CASSLQTYEQYF. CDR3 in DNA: TGTGCCAGCAGCTTACAGACCTACGAGCAGTACTTC.

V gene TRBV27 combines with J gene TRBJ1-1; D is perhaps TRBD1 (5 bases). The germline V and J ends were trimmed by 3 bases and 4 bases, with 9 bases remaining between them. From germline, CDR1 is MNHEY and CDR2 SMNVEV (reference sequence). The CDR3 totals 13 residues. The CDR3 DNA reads TGTGCCAGCAGTTTTGTAGGGGCCACTGAAGCTTTCTTT. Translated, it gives CASSFVGATEAFF.

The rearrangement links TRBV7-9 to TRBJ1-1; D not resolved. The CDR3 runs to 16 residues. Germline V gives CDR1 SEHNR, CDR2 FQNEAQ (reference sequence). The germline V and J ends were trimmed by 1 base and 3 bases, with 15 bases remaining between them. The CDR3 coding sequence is TGTGCCAGCAGCTTAGTGGGCGGGCGTGGGGACACTGAAGCTTTCTTT. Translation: CASSLVGGRGDTEAFF.

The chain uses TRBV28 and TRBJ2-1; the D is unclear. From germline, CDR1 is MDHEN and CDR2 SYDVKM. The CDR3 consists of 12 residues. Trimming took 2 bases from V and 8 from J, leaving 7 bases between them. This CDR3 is CASSLALDEQFF. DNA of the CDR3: TGTGCCAGCAGTTTAGCTCTAGATGAGCAGTTCTTC. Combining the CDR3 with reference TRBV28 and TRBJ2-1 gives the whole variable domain DVKVTQSSRYLVKRTGEKVFLECVQDMDHENMFWYRQDPGLGLRLIYFSYDVKMKEKGDIPEGYSVSREKKERFSLILESASTNQTSMYLCASSLALDEQFFGPGTRLTVL.

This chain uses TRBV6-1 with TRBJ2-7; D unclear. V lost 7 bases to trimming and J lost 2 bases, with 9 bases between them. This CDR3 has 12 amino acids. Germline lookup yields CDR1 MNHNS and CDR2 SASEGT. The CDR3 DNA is TGTGCCAGCACAGACATGACCTACGAGCAGTACTTC. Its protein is CASTDMTYEQYF.

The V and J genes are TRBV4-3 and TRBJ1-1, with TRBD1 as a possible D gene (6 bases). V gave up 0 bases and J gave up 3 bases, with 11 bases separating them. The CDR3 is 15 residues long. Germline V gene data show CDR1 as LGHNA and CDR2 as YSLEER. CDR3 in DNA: TGCGCCAGCAGCCAAGATCGGGGGGCGGACACTGAAGCTTTCTTT. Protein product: CASSQDRGADTEAFF.

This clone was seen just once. CDR3 loop: CASSHPQGPRRINFYTF. The CDR3 nucleotides are TGTGCCAGCAGCCACCCACAGGGGCCACGTCGAATTAACTTCTACACCTTC. V and J are TRBV4-2 and TRBJ1-2, with 7 bases matching TRBD1. The germline CDR1 and CDR2 sequences are LGHNA and YNFKEQ. The trim removed 3 bases at V and 10 bases at J, leaving 20 bases unmatched. The CDR3 runs 17 residues.

CDR3 sequence reads: CASSQIGGTDTQYF. CDR3 nucleotides: TGTGCCAGCAGCCAAATTGGCGGGACAGATACGCAGTATTTT. This chain joins TRBV7-8 and TRBJ2-3; D is perhaps TRBD2 (5 bases). The CDR3 runs to 14 residues. The V gene's germline CDR1 is SGHVS and CDR2 FQNEAQ. Between the trimmed V and J ends, which lost 5 bases and 3 bases, there was a span of 12 bases.

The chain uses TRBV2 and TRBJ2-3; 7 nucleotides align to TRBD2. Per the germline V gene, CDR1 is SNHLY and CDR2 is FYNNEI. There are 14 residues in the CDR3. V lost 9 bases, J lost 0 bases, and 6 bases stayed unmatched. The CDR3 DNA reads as TGTGCCAGACCCCGGGGGGAGAGCACAGATACGCAGTATTTT. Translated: CARPRGESTDTQYF.

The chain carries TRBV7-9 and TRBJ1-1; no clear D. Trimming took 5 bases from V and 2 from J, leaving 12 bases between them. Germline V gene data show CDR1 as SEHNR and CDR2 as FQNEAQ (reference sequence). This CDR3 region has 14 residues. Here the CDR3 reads CASSLWAGNTEAFF. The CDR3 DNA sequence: TGTGCCAGCAGCCTTTGGGCGGGAAACACTGAAGCTTTCTTT.

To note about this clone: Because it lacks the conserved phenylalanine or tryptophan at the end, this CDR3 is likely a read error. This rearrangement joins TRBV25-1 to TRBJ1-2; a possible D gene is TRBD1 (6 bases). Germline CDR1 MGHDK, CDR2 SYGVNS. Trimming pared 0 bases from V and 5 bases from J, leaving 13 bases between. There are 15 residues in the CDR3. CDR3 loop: CASSEYQGRGYGYTL. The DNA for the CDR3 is TGTGCCAGCAGTGAATATCAGGGGAGGGGATATGGCTACACCCTC.

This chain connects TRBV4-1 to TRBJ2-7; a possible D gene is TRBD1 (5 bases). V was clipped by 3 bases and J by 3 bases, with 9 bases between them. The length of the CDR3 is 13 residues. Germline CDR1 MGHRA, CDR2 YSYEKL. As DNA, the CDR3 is TGCGCCAGCAGCCAGTCAGGGTTCTACGAGCAGTACTTC. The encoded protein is CASSQSGFYEQYF.

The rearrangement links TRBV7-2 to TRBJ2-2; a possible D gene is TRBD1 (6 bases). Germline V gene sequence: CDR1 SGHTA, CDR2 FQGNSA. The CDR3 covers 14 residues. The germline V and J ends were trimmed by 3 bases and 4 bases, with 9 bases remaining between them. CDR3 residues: CASSFTGPTGELFF. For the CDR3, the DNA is TGTGCCAGCAGCTTCACAGGGCCCACCGGGGAGCTGTTTTTT.

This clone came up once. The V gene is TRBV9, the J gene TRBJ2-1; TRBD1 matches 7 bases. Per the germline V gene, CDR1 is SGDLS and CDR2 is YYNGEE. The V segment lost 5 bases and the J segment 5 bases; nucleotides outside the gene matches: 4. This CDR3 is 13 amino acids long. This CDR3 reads CASRSGTDNEQFF. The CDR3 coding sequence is TGTGCCAGCAGAAGTGGGACAGACAATGAGCAGTTCTTC. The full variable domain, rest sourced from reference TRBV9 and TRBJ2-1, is DSGVTQTPKHLITATGQRVTLRCSPRSGDLSVYWYQQSLDQGLQFLIQYYNGEERAKGNILERFSAQQFPDLHSELNLSSLELGDSALYFCASRSGTDNEQFFGPGTRLTVL.

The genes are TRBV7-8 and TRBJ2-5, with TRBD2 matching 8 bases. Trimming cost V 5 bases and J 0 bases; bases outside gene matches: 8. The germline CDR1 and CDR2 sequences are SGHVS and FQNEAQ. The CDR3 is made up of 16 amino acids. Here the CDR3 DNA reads TGTGCCAGCAGCAGGAGACTAGCGACCCACCAAGAGACCCAGTACTTC. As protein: CASSRRLATHQETQYF.

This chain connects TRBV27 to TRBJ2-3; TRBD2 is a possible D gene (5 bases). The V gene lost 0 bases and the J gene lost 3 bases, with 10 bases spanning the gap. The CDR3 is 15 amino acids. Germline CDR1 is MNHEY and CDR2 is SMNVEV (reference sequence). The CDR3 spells CASSLSWGATDTQYF. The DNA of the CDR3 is TGTGCCAGCAGTTTATCTTGGGGAGCGACAGATACGCAGTATTTT.

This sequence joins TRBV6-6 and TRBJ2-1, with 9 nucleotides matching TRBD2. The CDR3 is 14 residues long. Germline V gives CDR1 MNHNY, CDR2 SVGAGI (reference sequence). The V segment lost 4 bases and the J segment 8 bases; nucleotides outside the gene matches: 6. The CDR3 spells CASSFSGSVYEQFF. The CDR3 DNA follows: TGTGCCAGCAGTTTTAGCGGGAGTGTCTATGAGCAGTTCTTC.

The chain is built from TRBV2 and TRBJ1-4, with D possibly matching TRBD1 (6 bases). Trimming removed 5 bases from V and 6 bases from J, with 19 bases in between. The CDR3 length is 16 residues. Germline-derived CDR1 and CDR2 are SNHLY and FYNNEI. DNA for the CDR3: TGTGCCAGCAGTTCCTCTCACAGGGAGCTTGATGAAAAACTGTTTTTT. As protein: CASSSSHRELDEKLFF.

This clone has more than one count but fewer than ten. This CDR3 reads CASSLGSGGGTGELFF. As DNA, the CDR3 is TGTGCCAGCAGTTTAGGGTCGGGAGGAGGGACCGGGGAGCTGTTTTTT. The chain combines TRBV27 with TRBJ2-2; the match to TRBD2 covers 7 bases. There are 16 residues in the CDR3. V was pared by 2 bases and J by 5 bases, with 8 bases of the junction left unmatched. Per the germline V gene, CDR1 is MNHEY and CDR2 is SMNVEV (reference sequence).

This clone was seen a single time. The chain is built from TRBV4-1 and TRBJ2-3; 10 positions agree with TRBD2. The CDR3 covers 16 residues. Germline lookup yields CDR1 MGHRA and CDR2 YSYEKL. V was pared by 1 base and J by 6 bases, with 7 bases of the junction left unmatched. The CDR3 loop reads CASSQAGTSDPDTQYF. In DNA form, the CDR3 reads TGCGCCAGCAGCCAAGCCGGGACTAGCGACCCCGATACGCAGTATTTT.

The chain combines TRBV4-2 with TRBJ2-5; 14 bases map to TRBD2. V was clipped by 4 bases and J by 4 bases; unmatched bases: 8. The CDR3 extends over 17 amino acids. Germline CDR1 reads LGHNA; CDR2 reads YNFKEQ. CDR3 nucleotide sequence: TGTGCCAGCAGCCCCCGACTAGCGGGAGGGGTGGGAGAGACCCAGTACTTC. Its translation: CASSPRLAGGVGETQYF.

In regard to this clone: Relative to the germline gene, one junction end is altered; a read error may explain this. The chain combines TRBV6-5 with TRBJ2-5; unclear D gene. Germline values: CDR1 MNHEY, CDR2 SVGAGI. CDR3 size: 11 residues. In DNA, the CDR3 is TGTGCCAGCACTTTTCAAGAGGCCCAGTACTTC. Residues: CASTFQEAQYF.